The 14 T cell receptor beta chains presented below share a single source sample, sequenced in a study of T cell responses to AZD1222 COVID-19 vaccine. Using immunoSEQ multiplex PCR, the repertoire was profiled, and TCRdb retains in-frame clones only, with some absent. Of 130,000 to 150,000 clones listed, around four fifths were seen once; the top ten hold approximately 4%. Sequences were derived from peripheral blood, sampled on day 0 of MenACWY control vaccination. These receptors came from an adult in good health.

The rearrangement links TRBV3-1 (or the pseudogene TRBV3-2) to TRBJ2-5; D remains ambiguous. V shed 2 bases and J shed 0 bases, with 16 bases lying between them. CDR1 and CDR2 (germline): LGHDT, YNNKEL (reference sequence). The CDR3 spans 17 residues. The CDR3 sequence: CASSQYSPRRNQETQYF. In DNA form, the CDR3 reads TGTGCCAGCAGCCAATATAGCCCGAGACGGAACCAAGAGACCCAGTACTTC.

V usage is TRBV7-3 and J usage is TRBJ1-2, with D unclear. Germline values: CDR1 SGHTA, CDR2 FQGTGA. This CDR3 spans 13 amino acids. Trimming pared 5 bases from V and 4 bases from J, leaving 11 bases between. The CDR3 DNA reads as TGTGCCAGCAGCCCTGACACGGGCTATGGCTACACCTTC. It yields the protein CASSPDTGYGYTF.

The DNA of the CDR3 is TGCGCCAGCAGCGCGTCAGGGCCCTCCGAGCAGTACTTC. This codes for CASSASGPSEQYF. The V and J genes are TRBV5-1 and TRBJ2-7; perhaps TRBD1 as D (5 bases). The germline gives CDR1 SGHRS, CDR2 YFSETQ. This CDR3 has 13 amino acids. V was trimmed by 4 bases and J by 6 bases, leaving 14 bases between them. Combining the CDR3 with reference TRBV5-1 and TRBJ2-7 gives the whole variable domain KAGVTQTPRYLIKTRGQQVTLSCSPISGHRSVSWYQQTPGQGLQFLFEYFSETQRNKGNFPGRFSGRQFSNSRSEMNVSTLELGDSALYLCASSASGPSEQYFGPGTRLTVT.

This chain joins TRBV7-8 and TRBJ1-5, with TRBD1 as a possible D gene (6 bases). This CDR3 has 17 residues. The germline gives CDR1 SGHVS, CDR2 FQNEAQ. V was cut by 3 bases and J by 4 bases, with 19 bases left in between. As DNA, the CDR3 is TGTGCCAGCAGCTTGCTCCCTGGGGCAGGGGAAAATCAGCCCCAGCATTTT. Encoded protein: CASSLLPGAGENQPQHF. Complete variable domain (other parts from reference TRBV7-8 and TRBJ1-5): GAGVSQSPRYKVAKRGQDVALRCDPISGHVSLFWYQQALGQGPEFLTYFQNEAQLDKSGLPSDRFFAERPEGSVSTLKIQRTQQEDSAVYLCASSLLPGAGENQPQHFGDGTRLSIL.

The V call is TRBV3-1 (or the pseudogene TRBV3-2), the J call TRBJ1-1; D is undetermined. Germline V gene lookup returns CDR1 LGHDT and CDR2 YNNKEL (reference sequence). The CDR3 runs to 15 residues. The germline V and J ends were trimmed by 0 bases and 4 bases, with 12 bases remaining between them. CDR3 DNA: TGTGCCAGCAGCCAAGATCCTGGACGAGTCACTGAAGCTTTCTTT. Translating it yields CASSQDPGRVTEAFF.

J is TRBJ2-3 and V is TRBV4-1, with D possibly being TRBD1 or TRBD2 (5 bases each). This CDR3 is 16 amino acids long. Trimming shortened V by 1 base and J by 4 bases, and 15 bases separated the two germline ends. Per germline, CDR1 MGHRA and CDR2 YSYEKL. The CDR3 spells CASSQAPRGDSDTQYF. The CDR3 coding sequence is TGCGCCAGCAGCCAAGCCCCCCGGGGCGATTCAGATACGCAGTATTTT.

The chain employs TRBV24-1 and TRBJ2-1; D possibly corresponds to TRBD2 (6 bases). V lost 3 bases and J lost 10, with 12 bases in between. CDR1 is KGHDR, CDR2 SFDVKD, per germline. The CDR3 sequence is 13 residues long. The CDR3 here is CATSDQPGDEQFF. In DNA, the CDR3 is TGTGCCACCAGTGATCAGCCGGGAGACGAGCAGTTCTTC.

The rearrangement joins TRBV28 to TRBJ2-1, with 8 positions matching TRBD1. Germline trimming cut 10 bases from V and 3 bases from J; bases unmatched to any gene: 5. The CDR3 contains 13 residues. Germline CDR1 reads MDHEN; CDR2 reads SYDVKM. The CDR3, as DNA: TGTGCCACCGGACAGGGAGTCTACAATGAGCAGTTCTTC. This gives the protein CATGQGVYNEQFF.

The rearrangement links TRBV28 to TRBJ1-3; D possibly corresponds to TRBD1 (5 bases). V dropped 6 bases and J dropped 1 base, with 13 bases sitting between them. Germline V gives CDR1 MDHEN, CDR2 SYDVKM. The CDR3 is 15 residues long. The CDR3 loop reads CASSRDGVSGNTIYF. CDR3 DNA: TGTGCCAGCAGCCGGGACGGAGTTTCTGGAAACACCATATATTTT.

The chain recombines TRBV19 with TRBJ1-2, with D hard to call. V was shortened by 3 bases and J by 8 bases, with 13 bases between the two germline ends. This CDR3 contains 13 residues. From germline, CDR1 is LNHDA and CDR2 SQIVND (reference sequence). Written as DNA, the CDR3 is TGTGCCAGTAGTATGAAATCGCCCATAGGCTACACCTTC. Amino acids: CASSMKSPIGYTF.

J is TRBJ1-2 and V is TRBV7-6; tentative D call: TRBD1 (6 bases). Per germline, CDR1 SGHVS and CDR2 FNYEAQ. The CDR3 is 15 residues long. Trimming left V 4 bases short and J 7 bases short, with 19 bases between. The CDR3 is CASSSSRGGSGGYTF. The CDR3 DNA is TGTGCCAGCAGCTCTAGTAGGGGGGGCTCGGGTGGCTACACCTTC.

The rearrangement links TRBV28 to TRBJ1-5; possible D gene TRBD1, 6 bases. Germline CDR1 is MDHEN and CDR2 is SYDVKM. The CDR3 loop spans 18 amino acids. With 5 bases removed from V and 2 bases from J, the gap between germline ends came to 22 bases. CDR3 amino acids: CASSLIGQAGVGNQPQHF. CDR3 nucleotides: TGTGCCAGCAGTCTTATAGGTCAGGCAGGGGTGGGCAATCAGCCCCAGCATTTT.

The chain couples TRBV6-6 to TRBJ1-2; 9 bases map to TRBD1. This CDR3 region has 20 residues. Germline V gives CDR1 MNHNY, CDR2 SVGAGI (reference sequence). The J segment lost 3 bases and the V segment lost 6 bases, leaving 23 bases of the junction unmatched. CDR3 nucleotide sequence: TGTGCCAGCAGCCCGGGCCAAATAAATCGACAGGGGGGATTAGACTATGGCTACACCTTC. It is translated as CASSPGQINRQGGLDYGYTF.

This clone was picked up one time. The chain recombines TRBV12-1 with TRBJ2-5; the table names TRBD1, a call not compared with the DNA. TRBV12-1 constitutes a pseudogene. The CDR3 sequence is 16 residues long. The DNA for the CDR3 is TGTGCCAGCAGCCCTAACTCATCGACAGTTAAAGAGACCCAGTACTTC. This translates into CASSPNSSTVKETQYF.